The source of this TCR beta chain is a study of shared clonotypes between healthy human individuals. About the study: Each donor's CD4 naive and CD4 memory cells filled three plates apiece, CD8 naive two, and CD8 memory one.

Study-wide results and limits: Exclusively blood specimens were collected; tissue repertoires likely differ.

Clones were read by immunoSEQ multiplex PCR, and TCRdb kept only the in-frame ones, dropping some. The sample includes about 2.1 million clones, 93% seen only once; the top ten take over 1.5%. Trimming shortened V by 6 bases and J by 3 bases, and 11 bases separated the two germline ends. CDR1 is ENHRY, CDR2 SYGVKD, per germline. This CDR3 has 13 residues. About this clone: Antigen: not known.

Naive CD8 isolation took CD45RO-negative cells positively selected for CCR7 and excluded terminally differentiated effector memory CD45RA+ cells. Each sample came from a Caucasian adult donor living in Nashville, Tennessee. The chain employs TRBV10-3 and TRBJ2-5; a possible D gene is TRBD2 (5 bases). Sequences were obtained from naive CD8+ T cells from PBMCs. The TCR was taken from a man between 18 and 29 years old in good health. Some clones in this sample may be carry-over from other donors' samples. Here the CDR3 DNA reads TGTGCCATCAGGGTGGACGGGGAAGAGACCCAGTACTTC. Its protein is CAIRVDGEETQYF.